Listed below are T cell receptor beta chains from one sample, sequenced in a study of shared clonotypes between healthy human individuals. Some clones are missing from TCRdb's copy, which holds only in-frame ones; the method was immunoSEQ multiplex PCR. The sample lists around 330,000 clones, around two thirds occurring once. Sequenced input: memory CD4+ T cells sorted from blood. These TCRs come from a man aged 30 to 39 in good health. Both conserved end residues are part of each CDR3.

len,j_gene,v_gene,CDR3aa
16,TRBJ2-2,TRBV5-1,CASSLYGALGTGELFF
15,TRBJ1-5,TRBV6-5,CASKLRVYSNQPQHF
13,TRBJ2-5,TRBV30,CAWRPGPRETQYF
14,TRBJ2-2,TRBV19,CASSIAGVTGELFF
15,TRBJ2-5,TRBV5-1,CASSLSTQLQETQYF
15,TRBJ2-5,TRBV28,CASSLPIGVKETQYF
14,TRBJ1-2,TRBV25-1,CASSDPGRDYGYTF
15,TRBJ1-2,TRBV27,CASSSTFTGGYGYTF
13,TRBJ2-7,TRBV10-3,CAISESIGVEQYF
16,TRBJ1-1,TRBV7-9,CASSVTRGTGKPEAFF
13,TRBJ1-5,TRBV2,CASSGTGGQPQHF
14,TRBJ2-1,TRBV25-1,CASSAASGTHEQFF
14,TRBJ2-5,TRBV29-1,CSVDAGKFGETQYF
18,TRBJ2-1,TRBV7-3,CASSPRGLAGSLNNEQFF
13,TRBJ2-5,TRBV5-1,CASSSGPTETQYF
16,TRBJ1-2,TRBV21-1,CASSNYGTGASYGYTF
18,TRBJ1-4,TRBV14,CASSHLTGGSATNEKLFF
15,TRBJ1-3,TRBV18,CASSPTVQIGNTIYF
14,TRBJ2-7,TRBV7-6,CASSLGTGTDEQYF
18,TRBJ2-3,TRBV10-3,CAISVQPQVLTGTDTQYF
15,TRBJ2-7,TRBV6-4,CASSPASGRVYEQYF
13,TRBJ1-5,TRBV7-2,CASSLRGNQPQHF
14,TRBJ2-7,TRBV5-6,CASSTSGLVYEQYF
16,TRBJ2-1,TRBV10-1,CASSEHDRGLYNEQFF
19,TRBJ2-7,TRBV5-5,CASSLGDSRVGVGSYEQYF
20,TRBJ2-7,TRBV7-8,CASSPGGRGGGDKDSYEQYF
15,TRBJ2-7,TRBV4-3,CASSQDLGYSYEQYF
14,TRBJ1-2,TRBV6-1,CASSEGRLSYGYTF
12,TRBJ2-7,TRBV5-5,CASSYIGDEQYF
16,TRBJ1-2,TRBV11-2,CASSSRDRQFFYGYTF
14,TRBJ2-1,TRBV2,CASREREGLFEQFF
16,TRBJ1-2,TRBV25-1,CASTRQGARGIGGYTF
11,TRBJ2-1,TRBV6-5,CASTQYNEQFF
13,TRBJ2-7,TRBV6-5,CASSSNQGNEQYF
13,TRBJ1-5,TRBV29-1,CSVEYGAGQPQHF
14,TRBJ2-1,TRBV15,CATREGAPNNEQFF
14,TRBJ2-1,TRBV10-2,CASSVAGPYNEQFF
16,TRBJ2-1,TRBV18,CASSLLSGNYGHEQFF
18,TRBJ2-1,TRBV10-1,CASSVGGGQQSSYNEQFF
12,TRBJ2-7,TRBV7-6,CASSPLTYEQYF
17,TRBJ2-2,TRBV5-1,CASSQRTGARNTGELFF
15,TRBJ1-1,TRBV7-8,CASRRTEVMNTEAFF
16,TRBJ2-5,TRBV5-1,CASSLGLAGGLETQYF
14,NA,TRBV11-2,CASSSTSGRYEQYF
15,TRBJ2-2,TRBV5-4,CASSLEASGRRELFF
14,TRBJ2-3,TRBV7-6,CASSQGGSSDTQYF
13,TRBJ1-2,TRBV28,CASSLAWGYGYTF
13,TRBJ1-5,TRBV9,CASSVAVGRPQHF
13,TRBJ1-1,TRBV11-2,CASHGKMNTEAFF
16,TRBJ2-2,TRBV5-1,CASSSSGTGNTGELFF
13,TRBJ2-7,TRBV11-3,CASSFTLENEQYF
15,TRBJ1-2,TRBV19,CASNSQWGADYGYTF
14,TRBJ2-3,TRBV11-2,CASSFSGYTDTQYF
12,TRBJ1-2,TRBV29-1,CSVTVDNYGYTF